The 30 T cell receptor beta chains below come from one sample, sequenced in a study of CD8 T cells in Susac syndrome. RNA totalling roughly 0.5 to 1 ug underwent reverse transcription with random hexamers. TCRdb reanalysed the immunoSEQ multiplex PCR reads using MiXCR and keeps one entry per CDR3 protein. The sample shows approximately 110,000 distinct CDR3 sequences, approximately 96% of them seen only once. Sequenced: CD4+ T cells from PBMCs. Source of these receptors: a human donor in good health.

The chain employs TRBV27 and TRBJ2-7; the D gene is possibly TRBD1 (6 bases). The length of the CDR3 is 14 residues. V was trimmed by 3 bases and J by 3 bases, leaving 12 bases between them. Germline CDR1 reads MNHEY; CDR2 reads SMNVEV (reference sequence). DNA of the CDR3: TGTGCCAGCAGTTTCCAACGGGACATCTACGAGCAGTACTTC. The encoded protein is CASSFQRDIYEQYF.

The chain carries TRBV28 and TRBJ1-1; 8 bases map to TRBD1. This CDR3 contains 15 residues. Germline CDR1 MDHEN, CDR2 SYDVKM. Trimming took 10 bases from V and 1 from J; bases not matched to a gene: 11. CDR3 protein: CATPRRTGTNTEAFF. CDR3 DNA: TGTGCCACCCCCCGCAGGACAGGGACGAACACTGAAGCTTTCTTT.

This chain connects TRBV20-1 to TRBJ2-7, with 7 bases aligning to TRBD2. V lost 6 bases and J lost 0; bases outside the gene matches: 11. This CDR3 comprises 15 residues. Germline V gives CDR1 DFQATT, CDR2 SNEGSKA (reference sequence). The CDR3 bases are TGCAGTGCCCAGACGGCTAGCGGAGTCTCCTACGAGCAGTACTTC. The encoded protein is CSAQTASGVSYEQYF.

The chain has TRBV7-2 and TRBJ1-1, with no clear D. Germline values: CDR1 SGHTA, CDR2 FQGNSA. The CDR3 runs to 14 residues. The V end was cut by 5 bases, the J end by 8 bases, with 18 bases between. This chain's CDR3 is CASSPAWAGLEAFF. Written as DNA, the CDR3 is TGTGCCAGCAGCCCCGCATGGGCAGGATTAGAAGCTTTCTTT.

The genes are TRBV5-1 and TRBJ1-2; D is undetermined. The ends were cut back, 0 bases at V and 4 bases at J, with 10 bases in the middle. Germline V gives CDR1 SGHRS, CDR2 YFSETQ. The CDR3 sequence is 14 residues long. CDR3 sequence: CASSLGYGGYGYTF. Written as DNA, the CDR3 is TGCGCCAGCAGCTTGGGCTACGGAGGCTATGGCTACACCTTC.

The chain is built from TRBV13 and TRBJ2-7, with D maybe TRBD2 (6 bases). Germline CDR1 reads PRHDT; CDR2 reads FYEKMQ (reference sequence). CDR3 size: 18 residues. V shed 2 bases and J shed 0 bases, with 20 bases lying between them. Written as DNA, the CDR3 is TGTGCCAGCAGCTTAAAGGAATGGGGACTCTCCGGCTCCTACGAGCAGTACTTC. Protein: CASSLKEWGLSGSYEQYF. The complete variable domain, with remaining parts taken from reference TRBV13 and TRBJ2-7, reads AAGVIQSPRHLIKEKRETATLKCYPIPRHDTVYWYQQGPGQDPQFLISFYEKMQSDKGSIPDRFSAQQFSDYHSELNMSSLELGDSALYFCASSLKEWGLSGSYEQYFGPGTRLTVT.

This chain links TRBV7-8 with TRBJ2-4; D call uncertain. CDR3 size: 14 residues. Trimming left V 1 base short and J 4 bases short, with 8 bases between. Per the germline V gene, CDR1 is SGHVS and CDR2 is FQNEAQ. This CDR3 reads CASSLGHRKNIQYF. The CDR3 DNA reads as TGTGCCAGCAGCTTAGGGCACCGAAAAAACATTCAGTACTTC.

This clonotype was seen once. The J gene is TRBJ1-2, the V gene TRBV11-2; D not resolved. The CDR3 has 13 residues. Trimming shortened V by 1 base and J by 5 bases, and 8 bases separated the two germline ends. The V gene's germline CDR1 is SGHAT and CDR2 FQNNGV. The CDR3: CASSLGPQYGYTF. The CDR3 bases are TGTGCCAGCAGCTTAGGGCCTCAGTATGGCTACACCTTC.

The chain joins TRBV9 to TRBJ2-2, with D unresolved. Germline V gives CDR1 SGDLS, CDR2 YYNGEE. V was cut by 0 bases and J by 2 bases, with 5 bases left in between. The CDR3 runs 14 residues. CDR3 nucleotide sequence: TGTGCCAGCAGCGTAGACACTAACACCGGGGAGCTGTTTTTT. This codes for CASSVDTNTGELFF.

This clonotype was observed a single time. The gene calls are TRBV18 and TRBJ2-5; TRBD2 aligns across 12 bases. The CDR3 loop spans 18 amino acids. CDR1 is KGHSH and CDR2 is LQKENI in the germline V gene. V lost 5 bases to trimming and J lost 2 bases; unmatched junction nucleotides: 12. The CDR3 DNA is TGTGCCAGCTCAGTACTAGCGGGAGGCGCCCCACGGCAAGAGACCCAGTACTTC. Protein product: CASSVLAGGAPRQETQYF. The variable domain in full, with the rest retrieved from reference TRBV18 and TRBJ2-5, is NAGVMQNPRHLVRRRGQEARLRCSPMKGHSHVYWYRQLPEEGLKFMVYLQKENIIDESGMPKERFSAEFPKEGPSILRIQQVVRGDSAAYFCASSVLAGGAPRQETQYFGPGTRLLVL.

The chain employs TRBV9 and TRBJ2-2, with 11 bases aligning to TRBD2. The CDR3 has 14 amino acids. Germline V CDR1 and CDR2: SGDLS, YYNGEE. V lost 3 bases and J lost 7; bases outside the gene matches: 2. The chain's CDR3 is CASSAGLAGGELFF. CDR3 sequence (DNA): TGTGCCAGCAGCGCCGGACTAGCGGGCGGGGAGCTGTTTTTT.

The chain has TRBV5-4 and TRBJ2-7, with D unclear. Germline CDR1 is SGHNT and CDR2 is YYREEE (reference sequence). There are 15 residues in the CDR3. With 4 bases removed from V and 2 bases from J, the gap between germline ends came to 16 bases. The CDR3 bases are TGTGCCAGCAGCGCCGACCTACTAAAGCCCTACGAGCAGTACTTC. Protein sequence: CASSADLLKPYEQYF.

The rearrangement uses TRBV28 and TRBJ2-6; weak D call: TRBD1 (8 bases). Germline V gene data show CDR1 as MDHEN and CDR2 as SYDVKM. The V end was cut by 7 bases, the J end by 5 bases, with 27 bases between. This CDR3 has 19 amino acids. The DNA for the CDR3 is TGTGCCAGCAACCGAGGACAGGGAGGGATCTCTGGAAGGGCCAACGTCCTGACTTTC. This translates into CASNRGQGGISGRANVLTF.

This clonotype was picked up a small number of times. V usage is TRBV4-3 and J usage is TRBJ2-7, with a tentative D call TRBD1 (7 bases). The germline V gene encodes CDR1 LGHNA and CDR2 YSLEER. Trimming shortened V by 3 bases and J by 2 bases, and 14 bases separated the two germline ends. The CDR3 has 15 amino acids. This CDR3 reads CASSQTPGGTYEQYF. CDR3 bases: TGCGCCAGCAGCCAGACCCCAGGGGGGACCTACGAGCAGTACTTC.

The rearrangement uses TRBV3-1 and TRBJ2-1; D is perhaps TRBD2 (5 bases). With 1 base removed from V and 2 bases from J, the gap between germline ends came to 12 bases. The CDR3 totals 16 residues. Germline CDR1 is LGHDT and CDR2 is YNNKEL (reference sequence). In nucleotides, the CDR3 is TGTGCCAGCAGCCAAGGCTCGGGATTGACCTACAATGAGCAGTTCTTC. This codes for CASSQGSGLTYNEQFF.

The V call is TRBV29-1, the J call TRBJ2-7; D is unclear. The V end was cut by 4 bases, the J end by 3 bases, with 7 bases between. This CDR3 comprises 11 residues. Germline lookup yields CDR1 SQVTM and CDR2 ANQGSEA. The CDR3 protein is CSVARNYEQYF. CDR3 nucleotide sequence: TGCAGCGTTGCGCGGAACTACGAGCAGTACTTC.

The rearrangement links TRBV4-1 to TRBJ2-3, with D perhaps matching TRBD1 or TRBD2 (5 bases each). The CDR3 length is 16 residues. Germline CDR1 reads MGHRA; CDR2 reads YSYEKL. V gave up 0 bases and J gave up 1 base, with 11 bases separating them. The CDR3 protein is CASSQDTGTGTDTQYF. The CDR3 DNA reads TGCGCCAGCAGCCAAGATACCGGGACCGGCACAGATACGCAGTATTTT.

The chain couples TRBV7-9 to TRBJ2-7, with TRBD1 as a possible D gene (7 bases). The CDR3 loop spans 12 amino acids. CDR1 and CDR2 from the germline V gene are SEHNR and FQNEAQ (reference sequence). The ends were cut back, 7 bases at V and 5 bases at J, with 12 bases in the middle. CDR3 nucleotides: TGTGCCAGCACCACCAGGGGGGACGAGCAGTACTTC. It encodes CASTTRGDEQYF.

The rearrangement links TRBV20-1 to TRBJ2-5; 7 positions agree with TRBD2. V lost 6 bases to trimming and J lost 2 bases; unmatched junction nucleotides: 3. The CDR3 sequence is 12 residues long. Germline values: CDR1 DFQATT, CDR2 SNEGSKA (reference sequence). CDR3 nucleotides: TGCAGTGCAGTGGGAGGGCAAGAGACCCAGTACTTC. This translates into CSAVGGQETQYF.

This chain joins TRBV20-1 and TRBJ2-5, with D perhaps TRBD2 (6 bases). The length of the CDR3 is 16 residues. V was cut by 4 bases and J by 1 base, with 19 bases left in between. The germline V gene has CDR1 DFQATT and CDR2 SNEGSKA (reference sequence). The DNA of the CDR3 is TGCAGTGCTACCCAACATTCCGGGGGTCCCCAAGAGACCCAGTACTTC. Its protein product is CSATQHSGGPQETQYF.

V and J are TRBV28 and TRBJ2-1; 7 bases align to TRBD2. From germline, CDR1 is MDHEN and CDR2 SYDVKM. V shed 10 bases and J 9 bases; nucleotides not matched to a gene: 18. The CDR3 totals 15 residues. The CDR3 here is CATSAGTIRLSEQFF. In DNA, the CDR3 is TGTGCCACGAGCGCCGGGACTATCCGGTTAAGTGAGCAGTTCTTC.

The gene calls are TRBV7-2 and TRBJ2-7; perhaps TRBD1 as D (5 bases). The germline CDR1 and CDR2 sequences are SGHTA and FQGNSA. Trimming took off 1 base at V and 3 bases at J, with 10 bases between the two ends. CDR3 length equals 14 residues. CDR3 protein: CASSLDVDSYEQYF. The CDR3 DNA is TGTGCCAGCAGCTTAGATGTCGACAGCTACGAGCAGTACTTC. The complete variable domain, with remaining parts taken from reference TRBV7-2 and TRBJ2-7, reads GAGVSQSPSNKVTEKGKDVELRCDPISGHTALYWYRQSLGQGLEFLIYFQGNSAPDKSGLPSDRFSAERTGGSVSTLTIQRTQQEDSAVYLCASSLDVDSYEQYFGPGTRLTVT.

The gene calls are TRBV20-1 and TRBJ2-2; 10 bases match TRBD1. This CDR3 is 19 amino acids long. Per germline, CDR1 DFQATT and CDR2 SNEGSKA (reference sequence). V dropped 5 bases and J dropped 1; count of bases not matched to a gene: 16. The CDR3 DNA is TGCAGTGCTGGGGGACAGGGGACTTTTGGGACTAGGAACACCGGGGAGCTGTTTTTT. Residues: CSAGGQGTFGTRNTGELFF.

This clonotype is a singleton in its sample. V usage is TRBV7-2 and J usage is TRBJ2-1; 13 bases agree with TRBD2. The trim removed 6 bases at V and 7 bases at J, leaving 6 bases unmatched. Germline-derived CDR1 and CDR2 are SGHTA and FQGNSA. This CDR3 comprises 15 residues. The CDR3 loop reads CASRAGLAGRNEQFF. The CDR3 DNA sequence: TGTGCCAGCAGGGCGGGACTAGCGGGACGGAATGAGCAGTTCTTC.

The V call is TRBV20-1, the J call TRBJ2-7; 9 positions agree with TRBD2. Germline CDR1 reads DFQATT; CDR2 reads SNEGSKA (reference sequence). This CDR3 comprises 16 residues. V trimming: 0 bases; J trimming: 6 bases; junction bases outside the gene matches: 12. CDR3 in amino acids: CSARDQGSGRGSEQYF. The CDR3 DNA reads TGCAGTGCTAGAGATCAAGGTAGCGGGAGAGGTAGCGAGCAGTACTTC.

V usage is TRBV4-2 and J usage is TRBJ2-7; no clear D gene. The germline V gene encodes CDR1 LGHNA and CDR2 YNFKEQ. This CDR3 has 18 residues. The V end was cut by 0 bases, the J end by 2 bases, with 20 bases between. The CDR3 nucleotides read TGTGCCAGCAGCCAAGAGCAACATAAGGAGCTCAAGCCCTACGAGCAGTACTTC. It encodes CASSQEQHKELKPYEQYF.

This clonotype was recorded only once. The V gene is TRBV5-1, the J gene TRBJ1-3, with D hard to call. Trimming removed 5 bases from V and 2 bases from J, with 11 bases in between. Germline V CDR1 and CDR2: SGHRS, YFSETQ. The CDR3 extends over 14 amino acids. The DNA for the CDR3 is TGCGCCAGCAGAGAGGGAACGGCTGGAAACACCATATATTTT. The encoded protein is CASREGTAGNTIYF.

The rearrangement uses TRBV2 and TRBJ2-7; unclear D gene. V was clipped by 6 bases and J by 0 bases, with 9 bases between them. This CDR3 spans 13 amino acids. Germline V gene lookup returns CDR1 SNHLY and CDR2 FYNNEI. The CDR3 DNA follows: TGTGCCAGCAGCCGGACGGACTCCTACGAGCAGTACTTC. It specifies CASSRTDSYEQYF.

This chain links TRBV15 with TRBJ1-5; the D gene is possibly TRBD1 (5 bases). The V gene's germline CDR1 is LNHNV and CDR2 YYDKDF (reference sequence). V lost 1 base to trimming and J lost 2 bases, with 15 bases between them. The CDR3 sequence is 17 residues long. The DNA of the CDR3 is TGTGCCACCAGCAGAGTCCGCGGGACTTCAGGCAATCAGCCCCAGCATTTT. This sequence encodes CATSRVRGTSGNQPQHF.

CDR3 region: CSADGTSGSMGQFF. DNA of the CDR3: TGCAGTGCTGACGGGACTAGCGGGAGCATGGGGCAGTTCTTC. This chain joins TRBV20-1 and TRBJ2-1; 14 bases fit TRBD2. J lost 12 bases, V lost 5 bases, and 9 bases had no gene match. Germline loops: CDR1 DFQATT, CDR2 SNEGSKA (reference sequence). This CDR3 has 14 amino acids.